The rows below give T cell receptor beta chains drawn from one sample of a study of blood T cells in healthy people across ages. MiXCR was run by TCRdb on the 5' RACE reads, yielding one entry per CDR3 protein. The data show about 830,000 distinct CDR3 sequences, with approximately 65% seen just once and 25% to 30% held by the top ten. The sequenced material came from blood. The receptors shown here come from a man aged 25 to 40 in good health. Each CDR3 is given with its conserved first and last residue. The D gene is left open where the match is weak. A row's size may be missing; if present it is once, few, many or a size class.

J: TRBJ2-3
V: TRBV24-1
size: NA
D: NA
CDR3: CATSEWGRTDTQYF
DNA: TGTGCCACCAGTGAGTGGGGACGCACAGATACGCAGTATTTT

J: TRBJ2-7
V: TRBV29-1
size: NA
D: NA
CDR3: CSVAPREGETQHF
DNA: TGCAGCGTGGCCCCCAGGGAGGGGGAGACCCAGCACTTC

J: TRBJ2-3
V: TRBV7-2
size: few
D: TRBD2
CDR3: CASSSTSGGARDTQYF
DNA: TGTGCCAGCAGCTCGACGAGCGGGGGGGCAAGGGATACGCAGTATTTT

J: TRBJ2-5
V: TRBV6-5
size: few
D: TRBD2
CDR3: CASNRLAGEQETQYF
DNA: TGTGCCAGCAATCGACTAGCGGGGGAACAAGAGACCCAGTACTTC

J: TRBJ2-5
V: TRBV7-2
size: NA
D: NA
CDR3: CASSLGTPTEETQYF
DNA: TGTGCCAGCAGCTTAGGGACCCCAACCGAAGAGACCCAGTACTTC

J: TRBJ2-1
V: TRBV6-2/TRBV6-3
size: NA
D: NA
CDR3: CASSYRAYNEQFF
DNA: TGTGCCAGCAGTTACAGAGCGTACAATGAGCAGTTCTTC

J: TRBJ1-2
V: TRBV4-3
size: NA
D: TRBD1
CDR3: CASSQAAVGTGSNYGYTF
DNA: TGCGCCAGCAGCCAAGCGGCAGTTGGGACAGGGTCTAACTATGGCTACACCTTC

J: TRBJ2-1
V: TRBV6-1
size: NA
D: TRBD1
CDR3: CASSDRDRAGNEQFF
DNA: TGTGCCAGCAGTGACCGGGACAGGGCCGGCAATGAGCAGTTCTTC

J: TRBJ2-5
V: TRBV21-1
size: NA
D: NA
CDR3: CASRLRQQETQYF
DNA: TGTGCCAGCAGGCTTCGACAGCAAGAGACCCAGTACTTC

J: TRBJ2-7
V: TRBV27
size: few
D: TRBD1
CDR3: CASSSGTGYYEQYF
DNA: TGTGCCAGCAGTTCCGGGACAGGGTACTACGAGCAGTACTTC

J: TRBJ2-7
V: TRBV4-3
size: once
D: NA
CDR3: CASSRYKDDEQYF
DNA: TGCGCCAGCAGCCGATACAAGGACGACGAGCAGTACTTC

J: TRBJ2-4
V: TRBV20-1
size: few
D: TRBD2
CDR3: CSARETSGGDLAKNIQYF
DNA: TGCAGTGCTAGAGAGACTAGCGGGGGGGATCTAGCCAAAAACATTCAGTACTTC

J: TRBJ1-4
V: TRBV7-9
size: NA
D: NA
CDR3: CASSPRLPSTNEKLFF
DNA: TGTGCCAGCAGCCCAAGACTCCCTTCAACTAATGAAAAACTGTTTTTT

J: TRBJ2-1
V: TRBV29-1
size: NA
D: NA
CDR3: CSVGSFSYEQFF
DNA: TGCAGCGTCGGGTCCTTCTCCTACGAGCAGTTCTTC

J: TRBJ2-3
V: TRBV7-9
size: NA
D: TRBD2
CDR3: CAGSAGGFTDTQYF
DNA: TGTGCCGGCTCAGCGGGGGGCTTCACAGATACGCAGTATTTT

J: TRBJ2-1
V: TRBV9
size: many
D: NA
CDR3: CASSVEPLGQSSYNEQFF
DNA: TGTGCCAGCAGCGTAGAACCCCTTGGGCAGAGCTCCTACAATGAGCAGTTCTTC

J: TRBJ2-6
V: TRBV10-3
size: NA
D: NA
CDR3: CAIWADSGANVLTF
DNA: TGTGCCATCTGGGCCGACTCTGGGGCCAACGTCCTGACTTTC

J: TRBJ1-3
V: TRBV6-6
size: NA
D: NA
CDR3: CASSNHGAGYSGNTIYF
DNA: TGTGCCAGCAGTAACCACGGGGCAGGGTATTCGGGAAACACCATATATTTT

J: TRBJ2-2
V: TRBV12-3/TRBV12-4
size: NA
D: NA
CDR3: CASSLKGGQNTGELFF
DNA: TGTGCCAGCAGTTTAAAGGGGGGACAAAACACCGGGGAGCTGTTTTTT

J: TRBJ1-1
V: TRBV29-1
size: once
D: NA
CDR3: CSVRAGKAEAFF
DNA: TGCAGCGTTCGGGCAGGGAAGGCTGAAGCTTTCTTT

J: TRBJ1-2
V: TRBV4-3
size: few
D: NA
CDR3: CASSQSAPDYGYTF
DNA: TGCGCCAGCAGCCAGTCAGCCCCCGACTATGGCTACACCTTC

J: TRBJ1-2
V: TRBV6-2/TRBV6-3
size: NA
D: NA
CDR3: CASSYAIQANYGYTF
DNA: TGTGCCAGCAGTTACGCAATACAGGCCAACTATGGCTACACCTTC